A single sample gave rise to the 29 T cell receptor beta chains below, sequenced in a study of blood T cell repertoires in COVID-19. Some clones are missing from TCRdb's copy, which holds only in-frame ones; the method was immunoSEQ multiplex PCR. The table shows around 250,000 clones, with 80% to 90% occurring only once. The sample consisted of PBMCs or T cells enriched from blood (not recorded which). These receptor sequences come from a woman between 45 and 65 years old who had recovered from COVID-19.

The chain links TRBV7-9 to TRBJ1-2; 7 nucleotides line up with TRBD1. The CDR3 runs to 14 residues. CDR1 and CDR2 from the germline V gene are SEHNR and FQNEAQ (reference sequence). V lost 0 bases to trimming and J lost 2 bases; unmatched junction nucleotides: 0. CDR3: CASSLADRNYGYTF. The CDR3 DNA follows: TGTGCCAGCAGCTTAGCGGACAGGAACTATGGCTACACCTTC.

This chain connects TRBV6-5 to TRBJ2-7; 8 bases agree with TRBD1. CDR1 is MNHEY and CDR2 is SVGAGI in the germline V gene. V shed 7 bases and J 4 bases; nucleotides not matched to a gene: 9. The CDR3 is 14 amino acids. The DNA for the CDR3 is TGTGCCAGCAACCCGAGGACAGGGAAATACGAGCAGTACTTC. This translates into CASNPRTGKYEQYF.

The rearrangement joins TRBV28 to TRBJ2-5; TRBD2 matches 9 bases. There are 16 residues in the CDR3. Trimming took 3 bases from V and 5 from J; bases not matched to a gene: 10. The germline gives CDR1 MDHEN, CDR2 SYDVKM. DNA for the CDR3: TGTGCCAGCAGTTTGAGGTTCATAGCGGGAGTGGAGACCCAGTACTTC. It specifies CASSLRFIAGVETQYF.

V and J are TRBV20-1 and TRBJ2-7, with TRBD2 identical over 8 bases. The CDR3 sequence is 15 residues long. The germline gives CDR1 DFQATT, CDR2 SNEGSKA (reference sequence). Trimming removed 3 bases from V and 6 bases from J; junction bases left unmatched: 13. Here the CDR3 DNA reads TGCAGTGCTAGTACCCAACTAGCGGCCCGCCCCGAGCAGTACTTC. Protein product: CSASTQLAARPEQYF.

The chain employs TRBV27 and TRBJ2-1, with 9 nucleotides matching TRBD1. CDR1 is MNHEY and CDR2 is SMNVEV in the germline V gene (reference sequence). Trimming cost V 6 bases and J 8 bases; bases outside gene matches: 8. The CDR3 totals 14 residues. CDR3 sequence: CASSGGTGFYEQFF. The CDR3 DNA reads as TGTGCCAGCAGCGGGGGGACAGGGTTTTATGAGCAGTTCTTC.

J is TRBJ2-5 and V is TRBV7-8, with 10 bases that match TRBD2. The CDR3 is 15 amino acids. Germline lookup yields CDR1 SGHVS and CDR2 FQNEAQ. The trim removed 5 bases at V and 4 bases at J, leaving 7 bases unmatched. This CDR3 reads CASSLSGRARETQYF. In DNA, the CDR3 is TGTGCCAGCAGCCTCAGCGGGAGGGCCAGAGAGACCCAGTACTTC. Using reference TRBV7-8 and TRBJ2-5 for the parts outside the CDR3, the full variable domain is GAGVSQSPRYKVAKRGQDVALRCDPISGHVSLFWYQQALGQGPEFLTYFQNEAQLDKSGLPSDRFFAERPEGSVSTLKIQRTQQEDSAVYLCASSLSGRARETQYFGPGTRLLVL.

A remark on this clone: A junction boundary mismatches the germline segment, possibly from a read error. This sequence joins TRBV2 and TRBJ2-1, with 10 bases lining up with TRBD2. From germline, CDR1 is SNHLY and CDR2 FYNNEI. The CDR3 is 18 residues long. The chain's CDR3 is CANSETLAGRLTDNEQFF. CDR3 DNA: TGTGCCAACAGTGAAACACTAGCGGGACGCTTAACCGACAATGAGCAGTTCTTC.

The CDR3 spells CASNQGIGYTF. Written as DNA, the CDR3 is TGTGCCAGTAACCAGGGTATTGGCTACACCTTC. The J gene is TRBJ1-2, the V gene TRBV19; D is possibly TRBD1 (5 bases). Germline lookup yields CDR1 LNHDA and CDR2 SQIVND (reference sequence). The V gene lost 7 bases and the J gene lost 7 bases, with 10 bases spanning the gap. This CDR3 region has 11 residues. The full variable domain, rest sourced from reference TRBV19 and TRBJ1-2, is DGGITQSPKYLFRKEGQNVTLSCEQNLNHDAMYWYRQDPGQGLRLIYYSQIVNDFQKGDIAEGYSVSREKKESFPLTVTSAQKNPTAFYLCASNQGIGYTFGSGTRLTVV.

The chain uses TRBV28 and TRBJ2-7; perhaps TRBD2 as D (5 bases). The length of the CDR3 is 14 residues. Trimming cost V 5 bases and J 4 bases, with 15 bases left between them. The germline gives CDR1 MDHEN, CDR2 SYDVKM. Written as DNA, the CDR3 is TGTGCCAGCAGTCATCGGGGTAAGGTATACGAGCAGTACTTC. Translating gives CASSHRGKVYEQYF.

The V and J genes are TRBV25-1 and TRBJ1-6; unclear D gene. Deletions cut 1 base from V and 6 bases from J, with 10 bases between. Germline V gene lookup returns CDR1 MGHDK and CDR2 SYGVNS. The CDR3 length is 15 residues. The CDR3: CASSESYGVNSPLHF. CDR3 DNA sequence: TGTGCCAGCAGTGAATCATACGGGGTTAATTCACCCCTCCACTTT.

The rearrangement uses TRBV7-2 and TRBJ1-1; D is unclear. Trimming removed 3 bases at V and 6 bases at J, with 14 bases between. Germline lookup yields CDR1 SGHTA and CDR2 FQGNSA. This CDR3 region has 14 residues. The CDR3 DNA follows: TGTGCCAGCAGCTTGCGGATTACCGGCGCTGAAGCTTTCTTT. As protein: CASSLRITGAEAFF.

The chain has TRBV29-1 and TRBJ1-1; 7 nucleotides align to TRBD1. Looked up from germline, CDR1 is SQVTM and CDR2 is ANQGSEA. This CDR3 spans 12 amino acids. The V gene end was trimmed by 2 bases and the J gene end by 7 bases; junction bases not matched to a gene: 4. The CDR3 reads CSVEKGQDEAFF. In DNA, the CDR3 is TGCAGCGTTGAAAAAGGACAGGATGAAGCTTTCTTT.

The CDR3 sequence is CASSSAGISNQPQHF. The CDR3, as DNA: TGTGCCAGCAGTTCGGCCGGGATTAGCAATCAGCCCCAGCATTTT. The chain is built from TRBV28 and TRBJ1-5; D is uncertain. The germline V gene has CDR1 MDHEN and CDR2 SYDVKM. The CDR3 sequence is 15 residues long. V was shortened by 4 bases and J by 0 bases, with 10 bases between the two germline ends.

The V and J genes are TRBV7-2 and TRBJ1-5; D might be TRBD1 (5 bases). The germline gives CDR1 SGHTA, CDR2 FQGNSA. Trimming took off 1 base at V and 7 bases at J, with 11 bases between the two ends. The CDR3 is 14 residues long. CDR3 region: CASSLVPGQQPQHF. CDR3 coding DNA: TGTGCCAGCAGCTTAGTTCCAGGGCAGCAGCCCCAGCATTTT.

This clone was seen more than once but under ten times. The CDR3, as DNA: TGTGCCAGCAGCCCACAGATCGCCAAAGAGACCCAGTACTTC. Its protein is CASSPQIAKETQYF. The V and J genes are TRBV3-1 (or the pseudogene TRBV3-2) and TRBJ2-5; D gene uncertain. The germline V and J ends were trimmed by 4 bases and 3 bases, with 12 bases remaining between them. This CDR3 spans 14 amino acids. Germline CDR1 LGHDT, CDR2 YNNKEL (reference sequence).

The gene calls are TRBV25-1 and TRBJ2-1; 8 bases are a match to TRBD2. The CDR3 has 16 amino acids. The V gene end was trimmed by 6 bases and the J gene end by 5 bases; junction bases not matched to a gene: 12. Germline V gives CDR1 MGHDK, CDR2 SYGVNS. The CDR3 nucleotides are TGTGCCAGCAGGATCGCAGGTTTTAGCGGGAACAATGAGCAGTTCTTC. This gives the protein CASRIAGFSGNNEQFF.

The V and J genes are TRBV7-8 and TRBJ1-1; 7 nucleotides line up with TRBD1. Germline CDR1 SGHVS, CDR2 FQNEAQ. The trim removed 5 bases at V and 1 base at J, leaving 4 bases unmatched. The CDR3 runs 14 residues. The CDR3 bases are TGTGCCAGCAGCAAAGGGACAGCGAACACTGAAGCTTTCTTT. Protein: CASSKGTANTEAFF.

The V gene is TRBV7-9, the J gene TRBJ1-6, with TRBD1 matching 8 bases. From germline, CDR1 is SEHNR and CDR2 FQNEAQ (reference sequence). The J segment lost 8 bases and the V segment lost 4 bases, leaving 7 bases of the junction unmatched. The CDR3 runs 15 residues. The CDR3 region is CASSSRQGSDSPLHF. CDR3 DNA: TGTGCCAGCAGCTCCCGACAGGGGAGTGATTCACCCCTCCACTTT.

The chain carries TRBV5-4 and TRBJ1-5, with 10 nucleotides matching TRBD1. The CDR3 runs to 15 residues. The germline CDR1 and CDR2 sequences are SGHNT and YYREEE (reference sequence). The J segment lost 6 bases and the V segment lost 4 bases, leaving 7 bases of the junction unmatched. The DNA for the CDR3 is TGTGCCAGCAGCCCTGGGACAGGGGAAGGTCAGCCCCAGCATTTT. This codes for CASSPGTGEGQPQHF.

J is TRBJ1-5 and V is TRBV19; 7 positions agree with TRBD1. The CDR3 covers 16 residues. Germline values: CDR1 LNHDA, CDR2 SQIVND (reference sequence). V lost 3 bases to trimming and J lost 2 bases; unmatched junction nucleotides: 7. CDR3 DNA: TGTGCCAGTAGTATTAGGGGGCGTAGAGGCAATCAGCCCCAGCATTTT. Its protein product is CASSIRGRRGNQPQHF.

J is TRBJ2-1 and V is TRBV9, with 15 bases that match TRBD2. Germline CDR1 SGDLS, CDR2 YYNGEE. V dropped 2 bases and J dropped 8; count of bases not matched to a gene: 5. This CDR3 has 16 residues. The CDR3 is CASSVAGTSGRYEQFF. The CDR3 bases are TGTGCCAGCAGCGTCGCGGGGACTAGCGGGAGGTATGAGCAGTTCTTC.

This rearrangement joins TRBV27 to TRBJ2-7, with D perhaps matching TRBD2 (6 bases). V was trimmed by 5 bases and J by 0 bases, leaving 26 bases between them. Germline CDR1 MNHEY, CDR2 SMNVEV (reference sequence). This CDR3 is 19 amino acids long. The CDR3 coding sequence is TGTGCCAGCAGTCCCAGACCGCCATCCCCTAGCGCTTACTCCTACGAGCAGTACTTC. Translated: CASSPRPPSPSAYSYEQYF.

The gene calls are TRBV28 and TRBJ2-2; 10 positions agree with TRBD1. Germline CDR1 and CDR2: MDHEN and SYDVKM. The CDR3 has 16 amino acids. J gave up 2 bases and V 4 bases, and 4 bases lay outside the gene matches. The CDR3 region has the DNA TGTGCCAGCAGTTCTCCGACAGGGGGCAACACCGGGGAGCTGTTTTTT. It yields the protein CASSSPTGGNTGELFF.

V is TRBV28 and J is TRBJ2-3; 11 nucleotides match TRBD2. Unmatched junction bases numbered 8, after V lost 3 bases and J lost 3 bases. This CDR3 is 17 amino acids long. CDR1 MDHEN and CDR2 SYDVKM come from the germline V gene. The CDR3 is CASSFGLAGGLTDTQYF. The CDR3 coding sequence is TGTGCCAGCAGTTTTGGTCTAGCGGGAGGTTTGACAGATACGCAGTATTTT.

In this sample, this clone turned up once. This chain links TRBV3-1 (or the pseudogene TRBV3-2) with TRBJ1-3, with 8 bases lining up with TRBD1. Germline-derived CDR1 and CDR2 are LGHDT and YNNKEL (reference sequence). This CDR3 region has 16 residues. The ends lost 4 bases at V and 4 bases at J; junction bases unmatched: 9. CDR3 residues: CASSPRGLSGGNTIYF. The CDR3 region has the DNA TGTGCCAGCAGCCCCAGGGGGCTCTCCGGGGGAAACACCATATATTTT.

CDR3 in amino acids: CASSWGTGDTDTQYF. The CDR3 coding sequence is TGTGCCAGCAGTTGGGGGACAGGGGACACAGATACGCAGTATTTT. The J gene is TRBJ2-3, the V gene TRBV6-6, with 10 positions matching TRBD1. Germline lookup yields CDR1 MNHNY and CDR2 SVGAGI (reference sequence). The length of the CDR3 is 15 residues. J was trimmed by 2 bases and V by 4 bases; bases with no gene match: 3.

This rearrangement joins TRBV6-5 to TRBJ2-1, with a possible D match to TRBD2 (5 bases). CDR1 is MNHEY and CDR2 is SVGAGI in the germline V gene. V lost 5 bases and J 7 bases, leaving 15 bases between the germline ends. The CDR3 is made up of 14 amino acids. As DNA, the CDR3 is TGTGCCAGCAGTCAGGCTAGCCCGCCAAATGAGCAGTTCTTC. Amino acid sequence: CASSQASPPNEQFF.

The chain joins TRBV6-2 or TRBV6-3 to TRBJ2-3; D unclear. Germline V gives CDR1 MNHEY, CDR2 SVGEGT. V was clipped by 6 bases and J by 4 bases, with 8 bases between them. The CDR3 loop spans 12 amino acids. The CDR3 DNA is TGTGCCAGCAGCCCATCAGCAGATACGCAGTATTTT. It codes for CASSPSADTQYF.

The V gene is TRBV5-1, the J gene TRBJ2-2, with 9 bases fitting TRBD1. After removal of 5 bases from V and 5 bases from J, the junction contained 10 bases not matched to a gene. The CDR3 runs 16 residues. The germline CDR1 and CDR2 sequences are SGHRS and YFSETQ. CDR3 DNA: TGCGCCAGCAGTCCTCTGGGGGACAGGGTAACCGGGGAGCTGTTTTTT. This encodes CASSPLGDRVTGELFF.